This T cell receptor (beta chain) was sequenced in a study of CD8 T cells in ankylosing spondylitis. Study findings and constraints: Previously reported in reactive arthritis synovial fluid and blood were some of the motif variants.

For this clonotype: Its cognate antigen is unknown.

Each TCR beta library was made by quantitative 5'-RACE that incorporated molecular barcodes. MiXCR was run by TCRdb on the 5' RACE reads, yielding one entry per CDR3 protein. Among over 110,000 distinct CDR3 sequences, 7% to 10% were seen once, and the ten largest hold 7.3%. The V end was cut by 7 bases, the J end by 0 bases, with 7 bases between. Germline loops: CDR1 ENHRY, CDR2 SYGVKD. The CDR3 is 14 residues long. This TCR derives from a male donor with ankylosing spondylitis. The rearrangement uses TRBV10-3 and TRBJ1-6; D gene ambiguous. Sequenced input: synovial fluid, either unsorted or a sorted T cell fraction (not recorded which). CDR3 protein: CAITGLSYNSPLHF. DNA for the CDR3: TGTGCCATCACGGGTCTCTCCTATAATTCACCCCTCCACTTT.